The present T cell receptor beta chain was sequenced within a study of tumor and adjacent non-tumor tissue in lung cancer. Study in general: Samples averaged about 3.8 million productive TCRbeta reads each.

TCRbeta libraries were built with three rounds of nested PCR, modified from ARM-PCR. TCRdb independently ran MiXCR on the multiplex PCR reads; one entry per CDR3 protein. Of just over 200,000 distinct CDR3 sequences listed, around 70% are singletons. Study-wide results and caveats: In normal lung, the top 100 clones were significantly more dominant than in tumor. Higher tumor TCR diversity was associated with shorter survival. Tumor tissue had significantly higher TCR diversity than normal lung.

The template was RNA from unsorted bulk tissue. This clonotype was recorded at least ten times. What it binds is not known. Sequenced: lung tumor tissue. The receptor was isolated from a man aged 55 to 70 with non-small cell lung cancer.

The CDR3 spells CASSFRDRSSYEQYF. For the CDR3, the DNA is TGTGCCAGCAGCTTTCGGGACAGGAGCTCCTACGAGCAGTACTTC. The gene calls are TRBV11-1 and TRBJ2-7, with 8 positions matching TRBD1. Looked up from germline, CDR1 is SGHAT and CDR2 is FQDESV (reference sequence). Trimming removed 3 bases from V and 0 bases from J; junction bases left unmatched: 4. The CDR3 loop spans 15 amino acids.